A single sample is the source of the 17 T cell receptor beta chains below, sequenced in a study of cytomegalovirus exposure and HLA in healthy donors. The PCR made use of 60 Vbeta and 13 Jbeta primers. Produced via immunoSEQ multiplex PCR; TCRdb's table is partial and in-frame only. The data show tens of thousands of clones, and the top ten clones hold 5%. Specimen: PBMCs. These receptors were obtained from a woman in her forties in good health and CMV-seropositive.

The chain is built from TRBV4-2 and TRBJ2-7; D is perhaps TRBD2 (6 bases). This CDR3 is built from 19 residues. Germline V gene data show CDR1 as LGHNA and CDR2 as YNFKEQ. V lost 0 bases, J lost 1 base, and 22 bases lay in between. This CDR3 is CASSQDLSAGRTASYEQYF. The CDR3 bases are TGTGCCAGCAGCCAAGATCTGAGTGCGGGGAGGACCGCTTCCTACGAGCAGTACTTC.

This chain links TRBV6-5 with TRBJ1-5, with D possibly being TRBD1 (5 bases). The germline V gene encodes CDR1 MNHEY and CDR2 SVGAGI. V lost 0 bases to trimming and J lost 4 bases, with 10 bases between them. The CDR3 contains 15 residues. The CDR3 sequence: CASSYSTRGNQPQHF. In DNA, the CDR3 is TGTGCCAGCAGTTACTCGACTAGGGGAAATCAGCCCCAGCATTTT.

The CDR3, as DNA: TGTGCCAGCAGCGCGACTAGCAGCTCCTACAATGAGCAGTTCTTC. Protein sequence: CASSATSSSYNEQFF. The chain is built from TRBV9 and TRBJ2-1; 7 bases align to TRBD2. Germline CDR1 and CDR2: SGDLS and YYNGEE. With 3 bases clipped from V and 0 bases from J, the junction kept 3 bases outside the gene matches. CDR3 size: 15 residues.

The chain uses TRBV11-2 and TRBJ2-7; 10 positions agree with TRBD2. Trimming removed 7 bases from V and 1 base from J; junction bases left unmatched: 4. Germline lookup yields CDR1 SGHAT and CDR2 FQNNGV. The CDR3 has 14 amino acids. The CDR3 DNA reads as TGTGCCAGCACCGGGACTAGCGCTTCCTACGAGCAGTACTTC. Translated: CASTGTSASYEQYF.

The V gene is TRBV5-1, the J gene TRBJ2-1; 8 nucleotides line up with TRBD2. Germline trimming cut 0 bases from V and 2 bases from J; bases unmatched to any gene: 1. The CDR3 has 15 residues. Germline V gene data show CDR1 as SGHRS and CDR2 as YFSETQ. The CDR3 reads CASSLEAGAYNEQFF. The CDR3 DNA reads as TGCGCCAGCAGCTTGGAAGCGGGAGCCTACAATGAGCAGTTCTTC.

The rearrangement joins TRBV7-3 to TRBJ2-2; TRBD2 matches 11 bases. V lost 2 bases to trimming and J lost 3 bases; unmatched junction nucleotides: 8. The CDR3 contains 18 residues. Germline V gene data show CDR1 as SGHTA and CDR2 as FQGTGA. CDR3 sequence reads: CASSLDSSGGAYTGELFF. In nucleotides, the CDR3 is TGTGCCAGCAGCTTAGATAGTAGCGGGGGGGCCTACACCGGGGAGCTGTTTTTT.

In DNA form, the CDR3 reads TGTGCCAGCAGACTCATGACAGGACCCTCTGAAGCTTTCTTT. Protein product: CASRLMTGPSEAFF. This rearrangement joins TRBV5-4 to TRBJ1-1, with a weak D call TRBD1 (6 bases). The CDR3 contains 14 residues. Per germline, CDR1 SGHNT and CDR2 YYREEE (reference sequence). The germline V and J ends were trimmed by 5 bases and 6 bases, with 17 bases remaining between them.

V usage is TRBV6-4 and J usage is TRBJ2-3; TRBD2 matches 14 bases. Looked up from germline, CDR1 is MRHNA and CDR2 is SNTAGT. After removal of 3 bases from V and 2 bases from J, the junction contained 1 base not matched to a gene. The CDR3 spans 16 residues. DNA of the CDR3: TGTGCCAGCAGTGAGACTAGCGGGGGGGCCACAGATACGCAGTATTTT. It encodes CASSETSGGATDTQYF.

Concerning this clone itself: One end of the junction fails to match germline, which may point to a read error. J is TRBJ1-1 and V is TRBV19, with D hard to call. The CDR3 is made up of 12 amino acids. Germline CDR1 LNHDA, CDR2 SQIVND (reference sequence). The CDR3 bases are TGTGCCAGCAGTATGAGGGCGGCTGAAGCTTTCTTT. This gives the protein CASSMRAAEAFF.

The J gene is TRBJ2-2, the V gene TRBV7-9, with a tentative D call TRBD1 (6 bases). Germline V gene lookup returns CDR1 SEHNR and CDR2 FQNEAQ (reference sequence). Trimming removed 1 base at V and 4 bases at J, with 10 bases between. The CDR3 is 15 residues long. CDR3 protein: CASSLVGRGTGELFF. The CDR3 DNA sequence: TGTGCCAGCAGCTTAGTGGGCAGGGGCACCGGGGAGCTGTTTTTT.

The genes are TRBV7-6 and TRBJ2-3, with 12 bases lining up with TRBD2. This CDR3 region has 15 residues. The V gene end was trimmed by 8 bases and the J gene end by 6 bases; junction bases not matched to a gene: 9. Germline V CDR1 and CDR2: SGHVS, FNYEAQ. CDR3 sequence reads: CASAELAGGMDTQYF. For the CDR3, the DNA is TGTGCCAGCGCCGAACTAGCGGGAGGTATGGATACGCAGTATTTT.

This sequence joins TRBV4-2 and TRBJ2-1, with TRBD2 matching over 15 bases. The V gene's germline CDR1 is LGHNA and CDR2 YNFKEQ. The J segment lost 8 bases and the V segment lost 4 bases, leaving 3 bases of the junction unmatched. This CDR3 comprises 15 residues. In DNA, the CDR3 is TGTGCCAGCAGCCCGGGACTAGCGGGGGGCCATGAGCAGTTCTTC. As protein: CASSPGLAGGHEQFF.

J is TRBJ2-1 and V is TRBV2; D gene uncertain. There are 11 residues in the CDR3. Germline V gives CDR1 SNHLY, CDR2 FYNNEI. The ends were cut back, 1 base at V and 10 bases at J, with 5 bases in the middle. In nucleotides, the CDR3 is TGTGCCAGCAGTGAAGGGCCCGAGCAGTTCTTC. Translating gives CASSEGPEQFF.

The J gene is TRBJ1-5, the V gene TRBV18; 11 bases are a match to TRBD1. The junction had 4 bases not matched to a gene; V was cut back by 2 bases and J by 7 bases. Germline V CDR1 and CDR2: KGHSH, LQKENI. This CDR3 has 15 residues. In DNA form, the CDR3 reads TGTGCCAGCTCACCAGGGACAGGGGGTGAACAGCCCCAGCATTTT. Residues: CASSPGTGGEQPQHF.

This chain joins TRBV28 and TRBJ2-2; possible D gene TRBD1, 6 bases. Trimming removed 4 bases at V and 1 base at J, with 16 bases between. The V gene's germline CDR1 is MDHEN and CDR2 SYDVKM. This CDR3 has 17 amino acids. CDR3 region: CASSSSRTAMNTGELFF. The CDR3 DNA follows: TGTGCCAGCAGTTCCTCCCGGACAGCTATGAACACCGGGGAGCTGTTTTTT.

CDR3 DNA sequence: TGTGCCAGCAGCTTACGGACAGGGAAAACCAGCAATCAGCCCCAGCATTTT. Translation gives CASSLRTGKTSNQPQHF. The chain has TRBV7-2 and TRBJ1-5; TRBD1 agrees at 8 bases. With 2 bases clipped from V and 1 base from J, the junction kept 7 bases outside the gene matches. This CDR3 has 17 residues. CDR1 SGHTA and CDR2 FQGNSA come from the germline V gene. Based on the CDR3 plus reference TRBV7-2 and TRBJ1-5, the full variable domain is GAGVSQSPSNKVTEKGKDVELRCDPISGHTALYWYRQSLGQGLEFLIYFQGNSAPDKSGLPSDRFSAERTGGSVSTLTIQRTQQEDSAVYLCASSLRTGKTSNQPQHFGDGTRLSIL.

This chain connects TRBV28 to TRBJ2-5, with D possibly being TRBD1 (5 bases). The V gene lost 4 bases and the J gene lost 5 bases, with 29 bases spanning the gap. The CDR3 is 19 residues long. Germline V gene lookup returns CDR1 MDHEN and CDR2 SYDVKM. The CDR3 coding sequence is TGTGCCAGCAGTTCCTCAGGACACGAAAGGAACGTGGGGTCTGAGACCCAGTACTTC. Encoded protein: CASSSSGHERNVGSETQYF. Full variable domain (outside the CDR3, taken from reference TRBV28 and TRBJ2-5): DVKVTQSSRYLVKRTGEKVFLECVQDMDHENMFWYRQDPGLGLRLIYFSYDVKMKEKGDIPEGYSVSREKKERFSLILESASTNQTSMYLCASSSSGHERNVGSETQYFGPGTRLLVL.